The sequence of this TCR beta chain was determined in a study of molecular identifiers for immune sequencing clone quantification. Germline CDR1 reads MNHNS; CDR2 reads SASEGT. This CDR3 spans 21 amino acids. In TCRdb, the PCR reads were re-called with MiXCR into one record per CDR3 protein. Among approximately 500,000 distinct CDR3 sequences listed, over 20% were seen once. Comments on this clonotype: A read error may produce the germline difference seen at one junction end.

This sequence was found in a human donor in good health. Some libraries in this study had Jurkat cell RNA spiked in. Sample: naive CD8+ T cells from blood, with Jurkat cell RNA spiked in. Noted subset: FACS-sorted CD8+CD4-CCR7+CD45RA+ naive T cells. The chain links TRBV6-1 to TRBJ2-2; D may be TRBD2 (6 bases). This CDR3 reads CASSEARAGISERLSAGGLFF. The CDR3 nucleotides are TGTGCCAGCAGTGAAGCTCGGGCAGGAATCTCGGAAAGATTGTCGGCCGGGGGGCTGTTTTTT.